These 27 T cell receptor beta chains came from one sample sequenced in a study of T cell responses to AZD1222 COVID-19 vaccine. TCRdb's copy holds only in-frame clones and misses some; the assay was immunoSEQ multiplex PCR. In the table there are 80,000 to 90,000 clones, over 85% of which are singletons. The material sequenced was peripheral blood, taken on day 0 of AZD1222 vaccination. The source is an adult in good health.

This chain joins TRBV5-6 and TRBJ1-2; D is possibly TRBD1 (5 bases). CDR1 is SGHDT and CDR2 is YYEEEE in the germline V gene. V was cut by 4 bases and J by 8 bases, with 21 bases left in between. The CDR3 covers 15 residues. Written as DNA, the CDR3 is TGTGCCAGCAGCAAACAGGATTCTCCTATTGGGGGCTACACCTTC. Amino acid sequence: CASSKQDSPIGGYTF. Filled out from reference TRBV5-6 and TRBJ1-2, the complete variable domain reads DAGVTQSPTHLIKTRGQQVTLRCSPKSGHDTVSWYQQALGQGPQFIFQYYEEEERQRGNFPDRFSGHQFPNYSSELNVNALLLGDSALYLCASSKQDSPIGGYTFGSGTRLTVV.

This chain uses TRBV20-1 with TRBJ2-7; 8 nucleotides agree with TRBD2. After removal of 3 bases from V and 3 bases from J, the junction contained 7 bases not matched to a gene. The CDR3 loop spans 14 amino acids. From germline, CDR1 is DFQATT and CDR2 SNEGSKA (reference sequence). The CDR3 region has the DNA TGCAGTGCTAGTGGAGGGACTAGGGGCTACGAGCAGTACTTC. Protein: CSASGGTRGYEQYF.

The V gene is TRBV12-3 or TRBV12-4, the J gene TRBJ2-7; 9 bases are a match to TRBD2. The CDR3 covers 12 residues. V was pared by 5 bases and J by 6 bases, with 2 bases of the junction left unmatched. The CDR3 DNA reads TGTGCCAGCAGTAGCGGGGGGCTCGAGCAGTACTTC. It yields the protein CASSSGGLEQYF.

CDR3 DNA sequence: TGTGCCAGCACCCGGGCGCAGAGTCATATGAACACTGAAGCTTTCTTT. Translating it yields CASTRAQSHMNTEAFF. The genes are TRBV11-2 and TRBJ1-1; unclear D gene. This CDR3 is built from 16 residues. Germline V CDR1 and CDR2: SGHAT, FQNNGV. V shed 7 bases and J shed 0 bases, with 18 bases lying between them.

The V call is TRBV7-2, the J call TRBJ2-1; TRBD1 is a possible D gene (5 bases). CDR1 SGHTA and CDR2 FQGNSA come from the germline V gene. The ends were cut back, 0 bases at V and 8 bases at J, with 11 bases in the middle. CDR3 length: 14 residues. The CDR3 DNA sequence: TGTGCCAGCAGCTTAGCTGGCAGGGTCGATGAGCAGTTCTTC. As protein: CASSLAGRVDEQFF.

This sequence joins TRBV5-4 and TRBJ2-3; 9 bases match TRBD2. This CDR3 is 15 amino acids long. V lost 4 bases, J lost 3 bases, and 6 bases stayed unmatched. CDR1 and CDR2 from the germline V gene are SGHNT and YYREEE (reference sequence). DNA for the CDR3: TGTGCCAGCAGCACACGCGGGGGGGTTACAGATACGCAGTATTTT. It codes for CASSTRGGVTDTQYF.

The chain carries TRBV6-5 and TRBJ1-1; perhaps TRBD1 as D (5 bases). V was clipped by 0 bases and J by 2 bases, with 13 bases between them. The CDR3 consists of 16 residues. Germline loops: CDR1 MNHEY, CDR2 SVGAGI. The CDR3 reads CASSYSIPRDNTEAFF. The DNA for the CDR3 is TGTGCCAGCAGTTACTCGATACCCCGGGACAACACTGAAGCTTTCTTT.

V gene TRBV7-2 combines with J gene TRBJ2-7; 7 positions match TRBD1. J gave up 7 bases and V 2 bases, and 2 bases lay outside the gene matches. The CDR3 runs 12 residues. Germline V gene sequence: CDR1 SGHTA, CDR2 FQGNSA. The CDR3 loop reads CASSLRGPEQYF. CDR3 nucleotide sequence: TGTGCCAGCAGCTTAAGGGGGCCTGAGCAGTACTTC.

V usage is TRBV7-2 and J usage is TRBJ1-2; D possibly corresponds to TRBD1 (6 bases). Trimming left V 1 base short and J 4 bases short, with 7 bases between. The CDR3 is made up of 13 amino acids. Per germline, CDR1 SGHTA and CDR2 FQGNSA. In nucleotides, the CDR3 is TGTGCCAGCAGCTTAGGGACAGTCTATGGCTACACCTTC. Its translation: CASSLGTVYGYTF.

CDR3 bases: TGTGCCAGCAGCTTCCGACAGGGATTGAATTCACCCCTCCACTTT. Residues: CASSFRQGLNSPLHF. The genes are TRBV5-5 and TRBJ1-6, with 7 bases fitting TRBD1. Germline trimming cut 2 bases from V and 7 bases from J; bases unmatched to any gene: 6. CDR3 size: 15 residues. Germline loops: CDR1 SGHKS, CDR2 YYEKEE (reference sequence).

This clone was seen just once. CDR3 loop: CASSWIAPSGTSGKASYEQYF. The CDR3 DNA reads as TGTGCCAGTAGTTGGATAGCCCCCTCCGGGACTAGCGGGAAAGCTTCCTACGAGCAGTACTTC. The chain recombines TRBV19 with TRBJ2-7; 13 nucleotides line up with TRBD2. The CDR3 extends over 21 amino acids. The ends lost 5 bases at V and 1 base at J; junction bases unmatched: 20. The germline V gene has CDR1 LNHDA and CDR2 SQIVND (reference sequence).

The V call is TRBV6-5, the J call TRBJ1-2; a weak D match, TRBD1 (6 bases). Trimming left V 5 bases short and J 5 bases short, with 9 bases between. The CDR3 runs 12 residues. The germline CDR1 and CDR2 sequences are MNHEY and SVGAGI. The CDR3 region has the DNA TGTGCCAGCAGTAACACAGGGTATGGCTACACCTTC. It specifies CASSNTGYGYTF.

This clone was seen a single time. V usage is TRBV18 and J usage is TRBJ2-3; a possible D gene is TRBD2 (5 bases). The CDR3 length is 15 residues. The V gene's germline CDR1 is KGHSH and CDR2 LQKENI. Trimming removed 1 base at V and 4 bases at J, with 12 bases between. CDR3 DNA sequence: TGTGCCAGCTCACCACAGATCGAGGAGGCAGATACGCAGTATTTT. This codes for CASSPQIEEADTQYF.

As DNA, the CDR3 is TGCGCCAGCAGCTCAGACAGGCCCCCCTACGAGCAGTACTTC. This sequence encodes CASSSDRPPYEQYF. The chain uses TRBV5-1 and TRBJ2-7, with a possible D match to TRBD1 (6 bases). CDR3 length: 14 residues. The germline V and J ends were trimmed by 3 bases and 2 bases, with 12 bases remaining between them. Germline CDR1 and CDR2: SGHRS and YFSETQ.

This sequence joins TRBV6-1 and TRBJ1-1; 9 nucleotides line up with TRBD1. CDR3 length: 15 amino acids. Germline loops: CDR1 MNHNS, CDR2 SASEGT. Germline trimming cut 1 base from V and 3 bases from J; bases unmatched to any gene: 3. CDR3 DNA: TGTGCCAGCAGTGAAGTAGGGACAGGGCACACTGAAGCTTTCTTT. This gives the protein CASSEVGTGHTEAFF.

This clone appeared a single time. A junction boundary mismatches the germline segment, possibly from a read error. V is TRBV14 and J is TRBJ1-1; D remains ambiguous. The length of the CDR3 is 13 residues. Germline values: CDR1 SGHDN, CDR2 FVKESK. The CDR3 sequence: CASSQVWNAEAFF. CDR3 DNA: TGTGCCAGCAGCCAAGTTTGGAACGCTGAAGCTTTCTTT.

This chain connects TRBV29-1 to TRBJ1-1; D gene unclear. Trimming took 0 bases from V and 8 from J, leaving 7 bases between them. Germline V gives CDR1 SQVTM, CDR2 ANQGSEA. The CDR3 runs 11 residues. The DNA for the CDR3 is TGCAGCGTTGAAGAGGGGAGGGAAGCTTTCTTT. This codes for CSVEEGREAFF.

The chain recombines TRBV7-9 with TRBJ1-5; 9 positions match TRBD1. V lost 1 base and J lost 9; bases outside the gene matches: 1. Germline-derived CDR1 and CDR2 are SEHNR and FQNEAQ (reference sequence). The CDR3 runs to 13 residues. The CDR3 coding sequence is TGTGCCAGCAGCTTAGTGACAGGGGGGCCCCAGCATTTT. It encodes CASSLVTGGPQHF.

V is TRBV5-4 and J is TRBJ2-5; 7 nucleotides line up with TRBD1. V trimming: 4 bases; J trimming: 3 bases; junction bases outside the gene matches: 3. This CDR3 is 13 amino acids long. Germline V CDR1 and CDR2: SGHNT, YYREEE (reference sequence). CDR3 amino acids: CASSPGQKETQYF. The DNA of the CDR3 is TGTGCCAGCAGCCCGGGACAGAAAGAGACCCAGTACTTC.

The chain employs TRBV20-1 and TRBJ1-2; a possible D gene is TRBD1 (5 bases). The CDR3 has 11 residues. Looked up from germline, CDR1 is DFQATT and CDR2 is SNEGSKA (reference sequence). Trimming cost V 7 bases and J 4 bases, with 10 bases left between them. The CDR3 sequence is CSGGGGYGYTF. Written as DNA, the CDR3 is TGCAGTGGGGGCGGGGGCTATGGCTACACCTTC.

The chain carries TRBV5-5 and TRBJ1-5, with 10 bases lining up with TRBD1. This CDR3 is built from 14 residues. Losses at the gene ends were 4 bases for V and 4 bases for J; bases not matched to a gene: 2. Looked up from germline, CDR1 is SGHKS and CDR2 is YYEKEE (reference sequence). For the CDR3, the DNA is TGTGCCAGCAGCAGGGGACAGGGGAATCAGCCCCAGCATTTT. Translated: CASSRGQGNQPQHF.

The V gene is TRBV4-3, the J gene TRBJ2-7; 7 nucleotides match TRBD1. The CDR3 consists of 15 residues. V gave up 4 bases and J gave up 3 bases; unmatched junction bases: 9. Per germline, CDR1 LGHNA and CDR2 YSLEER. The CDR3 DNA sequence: TGCGCCAGCAGCCTAGTTGAGGGGGACAGCTACGAGCAGTACTTC. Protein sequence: CASSLVEGDSYEQYF.

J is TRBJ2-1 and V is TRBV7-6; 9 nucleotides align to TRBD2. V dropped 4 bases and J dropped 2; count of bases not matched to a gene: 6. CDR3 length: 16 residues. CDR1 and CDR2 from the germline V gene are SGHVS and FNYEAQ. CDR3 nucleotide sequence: TGTGCCAGCAGCTCGAAAGCGGGGGGCCCCTACAATGAGCAGTTCTTC. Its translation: CASSSKAGGPYNEQFF.

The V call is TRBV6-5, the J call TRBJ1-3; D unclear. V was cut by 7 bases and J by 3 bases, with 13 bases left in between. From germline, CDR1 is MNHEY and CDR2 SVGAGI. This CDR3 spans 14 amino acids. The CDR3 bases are TGTGCCAGCACCGCGGGTACGGGTGGAAACACCATATATTTT. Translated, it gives CASTAGTGGNTIYF.

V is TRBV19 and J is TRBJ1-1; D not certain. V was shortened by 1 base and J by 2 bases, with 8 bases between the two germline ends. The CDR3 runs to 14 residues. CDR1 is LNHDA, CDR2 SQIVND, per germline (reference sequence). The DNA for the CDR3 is TGTGCCAGTAGTATAGTTGGGGTAAACACTGAAGCTTTCTTT. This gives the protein CASSIVGVNTEAFF.

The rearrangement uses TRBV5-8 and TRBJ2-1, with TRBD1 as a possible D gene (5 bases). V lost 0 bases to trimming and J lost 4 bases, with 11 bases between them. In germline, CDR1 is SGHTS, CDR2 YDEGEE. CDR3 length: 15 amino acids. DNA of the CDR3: TGTGCCAGCAGCTTGGCCCAGGGAACGTACAATGAGCAGTTCTTC. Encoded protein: CASSLAQGTYNEQFF. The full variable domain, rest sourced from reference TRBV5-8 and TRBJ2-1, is EAGVTQSPTHLIKTRGQQATLRCSPISGHTSVYWYQQALGLGLQFLLWYDEGEERNRGNFPPRFSGRQFPNYSSELNVNALELEDSALYLCASSLAQGTYNEQFFGPGTRLTVL.

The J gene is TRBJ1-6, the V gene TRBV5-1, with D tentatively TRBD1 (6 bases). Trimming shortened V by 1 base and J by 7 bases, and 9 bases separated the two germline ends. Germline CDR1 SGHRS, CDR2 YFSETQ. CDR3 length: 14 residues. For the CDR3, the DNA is TGCGCCAGCAGCTTGACAGGGAGCAATTCACCCCTCCACTTT. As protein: CASSLTGSNSPLHF.